A selection of T cell receptor beta chains follows, all from one sample in a study of blood T cell repertoires in COVID-19. The data were produced by immunoSEQ multiplex PCR, yet TCRdb's version contains in-frame clones alone and is incomplete. Of approximately 150,000 clones detected, 85% to 90% appear once; the ten largest clones hold over 10%. Sequenced input: peripheral blood. The source of these receptors is a man between 18 and 29 years old with COVID-19, enrolled during active disease. The CDR3 runs from the conserved cysteine through the conserved F or W. The D gene is left open where the match is weak. Size tells how often a clone was seen (once, few, many) or the class of an expanded clone, and some rows leave it out.

abundance: -
j_gene: TRBJ2-5
len: 16
d_gene: TRBD1
v_gene: TRBV11-2
CDR3aa: CASSSSPGQRATTQYF
CDR3nt: TGTGCCAGCAGCTCTTCCCCGGGACAGAGGGCAACCACCCAGTACTTC

abundance: -
j_gene: TRBJ2-1
len: 11
d_gene: -
v_gene: TRBV30
CDR3aa: CAWSASNEQFF
CDR3nt: TGTGCCTGGAGTGCCTCCAATGAGCAGTTCTTC

abundance: -
j_gene: TRBJ1-1
len: 12
d_gene: -
v_gene: TRBV30
CDR3aa: CAWSVHNTEAFF
CDR3nt: TGTGCCTGGAGTGTACACAACACTGAAGCTTTCTTT

abundance: once
j_gene: TRBJ1-2
len: 15
d_gene: TRBD1
v_gene: TRBV7-6
CDR3aa: CASSTGGQGLYGYTF
CDR3nt: TGTGCCAGCAGCACAGGAGGACAGGGGCTTTATGGCTACACCTTC

abundance: -
j_gene: TRBJ2-5
len: 13
d_gene: TRBD1
v_gene: TRBV10-3
CDR3aa: CAISNTGGETQYF
CDR3nt: TGTGCCATCAGTAATACAGGGGGAGAGACCCAGTACTTC

abundance: once
j_gene: TRBJ1-4
len: 17
d_gene: -
v_gene: TRBV6-6
CDR3aa: CASRRQRTTVANEKLLF
CDR3nt: TGTGCCAGCAGACGACAGAGAACGACTGTGGCTAATGAAAAACTGCTTTTT

abundance: few
j_gene: TRBJ2-2
len: 13
d_gene: -
v_gene: TRBV10-1
CDR3aa: CASSVTATGELFF
CDR3nt: TGCGCCAGCAGTGTCACAGCCACCGGGGAGCTGTTTTTT

abundance: -
j_gene: TRBJ2-7
len: 16
d_gene: -
v_gene: TRBV5-1
CDR3aa: CASSPAGTGGFYEQYF
CDR3nt: TGCGCCAGCAGCCCAGCCGGGACTGGGGGATTTTACGAGCAGTACTTC

abundance: -
j_gene: TRBJ1-1
len: 14
d_gene: -
v_gene: TRBV7-2
CDR3aa: CASSTRGRGTEAFF
CDR3nt: TGTGCCAGCAGCACTCGGGGACGGGGGACTGAAGCTTTCTTT

abundance: few
j_gene: TRBJ1-2
len: 15
d_gene: -
v_gene: TRBV9
CDR3aa: CASSEGTLRRRGYTF
CDR3nt: TGTGCCAGCAGCGAGGGGACACTACGCCGGCGAGGCTACACCTTC

abundance: once
j_gene: TRBJ2-7
len: 12
d_gene: TRBD1
v_gene: TRBV7-9
CDR3aa: CASTTGVIEQYF
CDR3nt: TGTGCCAGTACGACAGGGGTGATCGAGCAGTACTTC

abundance: -
j_gene: TRBJ2-7
len: 14
d_gene: TRBD1
v_gene: TRBV5-1
CDR3aa: CASSLGTGAYEQYF
CDR3nt: TGCGCCAGCAGCTTGGGGACAGGGGCCTACGAGCAGTACTTC

abundance: -
j_gene: TRBJ2-1
len: 15
d_gene: TRBD1
v_gene: TRBV18
CDR3aa: CASSPRDRVYNEQFF
CDR3nt: TGTGCCAGCTCACCACGGGACAGGGTATACAATGAGCAGTTCTTC